This T cell receptor (beta chain) originates from a study of persistence of HIV-infected CD4 T cells. Study-wide results and caveats: TCR analyses could not target the rare provirus-carrying CMV-responding cells.

The length of the CDR3 is 14 residues. Germline values: CDR1 SGHRS, CDR2 YFSETQ. Trimming left V 7 bases short and J 1 base short, with 14 bases between. The libraries were made with immunoSEQ version 4 in survey mode. Data came from immunoSEQ multiplex PCR; TCRdb stores just in-frame clones and leaves some out. Of 43,000 or so clones listed, roughly nine tenths were seen once; the top ten hold over 0.9%. A word on this clone: Antigen specificity is unknown.

This nonspecific control used anti-CD3/anti-CD28 bead stimulation of CD4+ T cells. Sorting selected CD4+ T cells upregulating both CD40 ligand and CD69. Anti-CD28/CD49d costimulation, CD40-blocking antibody and enfuvirtide were given to CD8-depleted PBMCs for roughly 19 hours. This clonotype was sampled from an adult man with HIV who was CMV-seropositive. Sequences were derived from CD4+ T cells sorted from PBMCs after roughly 18-hour stimulation, sampled from a patient who received antiretroviral therapy. The chain joins TRBV5-1 to TRBJ1-1; D possibly corresponds to TRBD1 (6 bases). The CDR3 DNA is TGCGCCAGCGGCCCTCGGGGGCAGAACACTGAAGCTTTCTTT. Protein: CASGPRGQNTEAFF.